What follows are 8 T cell receptor beta chains derived from one specimen sequenced in a study of blood T cells in healthy people across ages. PCR was performed a second time for about 6 to 12 cycles using a sample-barcoded 5' primer and a J-beta primer mix. MiXCR was run by TCRdb on the 5' RACE reads, yielding one entry per CDR3 protein. The repertoire holds 920,000 or so distinct CDR3 sequences, with 40% to 50% as singletons. Sequencing used blood. These receptors were collected from a woman aged 55-70 years in good health.

V usage is TRBV5-6 and J usage is TRBJ2-3; 7 nucleotides match TRBD2. V lost 4 bases and J lost 5; bases outside the gene matches: 7. Per the germline V gene, CDR1 is SGHDT and CDR2 is YYEEEE. The CDR3 length is 14 residues. CDR3 residues: CASSRTRGIDTQYF. CDR3 DNA sequence: TGTGCCAGCAGCCGGACTAGGGGAATAGATACGCAGTATTTT.

This rearrangement joins TRBV28 to TRBJ2-3; 12 bases align to TRBD1. Germline values: CDR1 MDHEN, CDR2 SYDVKM. This CDR3 has 15 amino acids. The J segment lost 4 bases and the V segment lost 6 bases, leaving 5 bases of the junction unmatched. CDR3 nucleotides: TGTGCCAGCAGCAGGGACAGGGGGCTGCCAGATACGCAGTATTTT. Protein product: CASSRDRGLPDTQYF.

CDR3 region: CASSSRGLLLAQYF. In nucleotides, the CDR3 is TGTGCCAGCAGCTCCAGAGGGCTTCTCTTAGCGCAGTATTTT. The chain has TRBV7-9 and TRBJ2-3, with a tentative D call TRBD2 (5 bases). The length of the CDR3 is 14 residues. V was clipped by 4 bases and J by 10 bases, with 18 bases between them. The germline V gene has CDR1 SEHNR and CDR2 FQNEAQ (reference sequence).

The chain recombines TRBV7-6 with TRBJ2-4; D tentatively reads TRBD1 or TRBD2 (5 bases each). CDR1 and CDR2 from the germline V gene are SGHVS and FNYEAQ. CDR3 size: 16 residues. Trimming took 0 bases from V and 8 from J, leaving 17 bases between them. CDR3 bases: TGTGCCAGCAGCTTAGCCCCAGGGTCCCCCGGGGACATTCAGTACTTC. This sequence encodes CASSLAPGSPGDIQYF.

The chain carries TRBV30 and TRBJ1-4; D remains ambiguous. CDR3 length: 12 residues. Trimming took off 0 bases at V and 7 bases at J, with 6 bases between the two ends. Germline V gene lookup returns CDR1 GTSNPN and CDR2 SVGIG (reference sequence). CDR3 nucleotides: TGTGCCTGGAGTGTAATGTCTGAAAAACTGTTTTTT. This sequence encodes CAWSVMSEKLFF.

The J gene is TRBJ2-2, the V gene TRBV4-2, with 8 bases lining up with TRBD1. The germline V gene encodes CDR1 LGHNA and CDR2 YNFKEQ. The CDR3 spans 16 residues. The V gene end was trimmed by 2 bases and the J gene end by 0 bases; junction bases not matched to a gene: 2. The CDR3 DNA sequence: TGTGCCAGCAGCCAACCGACAGGGGCGAACACCGGGGAGCTGTTTTTT. Protein sequence: CASSQPTGANTGELFF.

This clonotype was counted a few times. The genes are TRBV6-5 and TRBJ2-5; D uncertain. Germline V CDR1 and CDR2: MNHEY, SVGAGI. V lost 2 bases, J lost 0 bases, and 7 bases lay in between. This CDR3 region has 14 residues. For the CDR3, the DNA is TGTGCCAGCAGTTACGATGCAGACCAAGAGACCCAGTACTTC. Translated, it gives CASSYDADQETQYF.

A note on this clonotype: Germline is not matched at one junction end, which may reflect a read error. The V and J genes are TRBV3-1 and TRBJ2-1; TRBD1 might be the D (6 bases). Germline values: CDR1 LGHDT, CDR2 YNNKEL (reference sequence). The CDR3 is 11 residues long. The CDR3 reads CTSRGPNEQFF. The DNA for the CDR3 is TGTACCAGCAGGGGTCCCAATGAGCAGTTCTTC.